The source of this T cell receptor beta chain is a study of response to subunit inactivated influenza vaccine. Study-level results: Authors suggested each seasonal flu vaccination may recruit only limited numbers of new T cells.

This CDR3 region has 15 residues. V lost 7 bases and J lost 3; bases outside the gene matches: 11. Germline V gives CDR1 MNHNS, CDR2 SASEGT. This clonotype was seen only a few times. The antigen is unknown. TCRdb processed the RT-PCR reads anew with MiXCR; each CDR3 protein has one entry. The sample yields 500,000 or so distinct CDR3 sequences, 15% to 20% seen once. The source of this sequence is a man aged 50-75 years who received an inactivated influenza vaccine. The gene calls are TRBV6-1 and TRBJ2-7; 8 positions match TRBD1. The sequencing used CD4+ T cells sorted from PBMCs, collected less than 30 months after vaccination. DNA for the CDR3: TGTGCCAGCACCGCCCGGGACAGGTCTGGCTACGAGCAGTACTTC. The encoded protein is CASTARDRSGYEQYF.